A selection of T cell receptor beta chains follows, all from one sample in a study of T-cell reconstitution after alpha-beta-depleted transplantation in children. A single record per CDR3 protein comes from TCRdb applying MiXCR to the PCR reads. The sample has about 230,000 distinct CDR3 sequences, approximately 9.7% seen once. Sample: PBMCs from the stem cell graft donor, taken from the stem cell graft. These TCRs come from a human donor who donated a stem cell graft to a child with SCID. CDR3s include the opening cysteine and the closing phenylalanine or tryptophan. The D gene is left open where the match is weak. For some rows the clone size is stated as once, few or many, or as a class when expanded; others skip it.

d_gene	abundance	v_gene	j_gene	CDR3aa	CDR3nt
TRBD2	many	TRBV7-3	TRBJ2-3	CASSFRASGGVDTQYF	TGTGCCAGCAGCTTCCGGGCTAGCGGGGGGGTAGATACGCAGTATTTT
TRBD2	many	TRBV12-3/TRBV12-4	TRBJ2-3	CASALGVSGGDTQYF	TGTGCCAGCGCCCTGGGTGTTAGCGGGGGAGATACGCAGTATTTT
TRBD2	NA	TRBV2	TRBJ2-3	CASSGLAGRADTQYF	TGTGCCAGCAGTGGTCTAGCGGGGAGGGCAGATACGCAGTATTTT
NA	NA	TRBV7-7	TRBJ2-1	CASSPLSGGLLYNEQFF	TGTGCCAGCAGCCCGTTGTCGGGGGGCCTATTGTACAATGAGCAGTTCTTC
NA	many	TRBV7-9	TRBJ2-4	CASSSLRELVKNIQYF	TGTGCCAGCAGCTCGTTAAGGGAACTGGTCAAAAACATTCAGTACTTC
NA	many	TRBV25-1	TRBJ1-5	CASSDEQGGGNQPQHF	TGTGCCAGCAGTGATGAGCAGGGAGGGGGCAATCAGCCCCAGCATTTT
NA	few	TRBV7-9	TRBJ1-1	CASSLAGSKNTEAFF	TGTGCCAGCAGCTTAGCAGGGTCAAAGAACACTGAAGCTTTCTTT
NA	many	TRBV20-1	TRBJ2-5	CSARTSIQETQYF	TGCAGTGCTAGGACGTCCATTCAAGAGACCCAGTACTTC
TRBD1	many	TRBV20-1	TRBJ2-2	CSARTGTTGELFF	TGCAGTGCCAGGACAGGGACCACCGGGGAGCTGTTTTTT
NA	many	TRBV20-1	TRBJ2-7	CSARDLSEGGIDEQYF	TGCAGTGCTAGAGATCTGTCCGAAGGAGGGATCGACGAGCAGTACTTC
NA	many	TRBV5-1	TRBJ2-6	CASSFPRTGNSGANVLTF	TGCGCCAGCAGCTTCCCGAGGACGGGCAACTCTGGGGCCAACGTCCTGACTTTC
TRBD1	many	TRBV7-2	TRBJ1-1	CASRSQFGTGNTEAFF	TGTGCCAGCAGATCTCAGTTCGGGACAGGGAACACTGAAGCTTTCTTT
NA	many	TRBV7-9	TRBJ2-7	CASSLLRRNDEQYF	TGTGCCAGCAGCCTACTACGACGGAACGACGAGCAGTACTTC
NA	many	TRBV15	TRBJ1-5	CATSRPENQPQHF	TGTGCCACCAGCAGACCCGAGAATCAGCCCCAGCATTTT
NA	many	TRBV18	TRBJ1-1	CASSPPGAVTEAFF	TGTGCCAGCTCACCTCCTGGGGCAGTCACTGAAGCTTTCTTT
NA	NA	TRBV4-1	TRBJ1-2	CASTVTSFPNYGYTF	TGCGCCAGCACCGTGACATCGTTCCCAAACTATGGCTACACCTTC
TRBD1	many	TRBV10-2	TRBJ1-1	CASSPGTGGVRTEAFF	TGCGCCAGCAGCCCCGGGACAGGGGGCGTGCGAACTGAAGCTTTCTTT
NA	NA	TRBV28	TRBJ1-6	CASSPLRAGSPLHF	TGTGCCAGCAGTCCCTTACGAGCGGGTTCACCCCTCCACTTT
TRBD2	many	TRBV29-1	TRBJ2-3	CSVATSGGSGTQYF	TGCAGCGTCGCGACTAGCGGGGGTTCCGGTACGCAGTATTTT
NA	many	TRBV7-6	TRBJ2-3	CASSLFPILNTDTQYF	TGTGCCAGCAGCTTATTCCCCATACTTAACACAGATACGCAGTATTTT
TRBD1	many	TRBV7-6	TRBJ1-2	CASTPTTGPYGYTF	TGTGCCAGCACCCCTACGACAGGGCCATATGGCTACACCTTC